Following are 18 T cell receptor beta chains from one sample sequenced in a study of blood T cell repertoires in COVID-19. Sequenced by immunoSEQ multiplex PCR; TCRdb stores in-frame clones only, minus some. The table lists 83,000 or so clones, around nine tenths of them singletons, with approximately 8.1% in the top ten. The source material was peripheral blood. The receptors come from a man of 80 years or more with active or convalescent COVID-19.

The table lists this clone with a count of one. This chain links TRBV7-9 with TRBJ2-3; TRBD1 matches 9 bases. The germline V gene has CDR1 SEHNR and CDR2 FQNEAQ (reference sequence). CDR3 length equals 14 residues. Losses at the gene ends were 5 bases for V and 5 bases for J; bases not matched to a gene: 5. DNA of the CDR3: TGTGCCAGCAGCACGGACAGGGGTCTAGATACGCAGTATTTT. Translated, it gives CASSTDRGLDTQYF.

The chain links TRBV28 to TRBJ2-3; 7 positions match TRBD2. The germline CDR1 and CDR2 sequences are MDHEN and SYDVKM. V lost 2 bases and J lost 0; bases outside the gene matches: 8. The CDR3 contains 17 residues. CDR3 loop: CASSLMAPSGSTDTQYF. The CDR3 nucleotides read TGTGCCAGCAGTTTAATGGCCCCTAGCGGTAGCACAGATACGCAGTATTTT.

The CDR3, as DNA: TGTGCCAGCAGCTTTGGGGGGAGGACTGAAGCTTTCTTT. As protein: CASSFGGRTEAFF. The V call is TRBV5-5, the J call TRBJ1-1; TRBD1 is a possible D gene (5 bases). The V gene's germline CDR1 is SGHKS and CDR2 YYEKEE (reference sequence). This CDR3 has 13 amino acids. The ends were cut back, 2 bases at V and 5 bases at J, with 10 bases in the middle.

The V and J genes are TRBV3-1 (or the pseudogene TRBV3-2) and TRBJ1-5, with D perhaps matching TRBD1 (5 bases). V lost 1 base to trimming and J lost 6 bases, with 13 bases between them. The germline V gene encodes CDR1 LGHDT and CDR2 YNNKEL (reference sequence). The CDR3 sequence is 15 residues long. The CDR3 DNA sequence: TGTGCCAGCAGCCAAGGGCGACAGCAAACTCAGCCCCAGCATTTT. This codes for CASSQGRQQTQPQHF.

In its sample, this clone was seen a few times. V is TRBV30 and J is TRBJ1-2; D unresolved. Trimming shortened V by 4 bases and J by 8 bases, and 17 bases separated the two germline ends. Germline CDR1 and CDR2: GTSNPN and SVGIG (reference sequence). The CDR3 spans 13 residues. This chain's CDR3 is CAWKVLTMLGYTF. CDR3 nucleotide sequence: TGTGCCTGGAAGGTTCTAACTATGCTCGGCTACACCTTC.

This clone was detected only once. V gene TRBV24-1 combines with J gene TRBJ2-3; tentative D call: TRBD1 (6 bases). The CDR3 is 14 residues long. Trimming stripped 8 bases from V and 3 bases from J, with 14 bases between. Germline V gene data show CDR1 as KGHDR and CDR2 as SFDVKD. This chain's CDR3 is CATTDRWSTDTQYF. As DNA, the CDR3 is TGTGCCACCACCGACAGGTGGAGTACAGATACGCAGTATTTT.

The chain links TRBV11-2 to TRBJ1-4; TRBD1 matches at 11 bases. The CDR3 runs to 16 residues. The germline gives CDR1 SGHAT, CDR2 FQNNGV. J lost 7 bases, V lost 5 bases, and 9 bases had no gene match. In nucleotides, the CDR3 is TGTGCCAGCAGCAGAGGACAGGGGGCAACGGGTGAAAAACTGTTTTTT. Its translation is CASSRGQGATGEKLFF.

The V gene is TRBV2, the J gene TRBJ1-1; D ambiguous. This CDR3 region has 13 residues. Trimming took 2 bases from V and 11 from J, leaving 15 bases between them. Germline V lookup: CDR1 SNHLY, CDR2 FYNNEI. The CDR3 nucleotides read TGTGCCAGCAGTGAATTGATGTCGAGAGGGGCTTTCTTT. This codes for CASSELMSRGAFF. Drawing the rest from reference TRBV2 and TRBJ1-1, the complete variable domain is EPEVTQTPSHQVTQMGQEVILRCVPISNHLYFYWYRQILGQKVEFLVSFYNNEISEKSEIFDDQFSVERPDGSNFTLKIRSTKLEDSAMYFCASSELMSRGAFFGQGTRLTVV.

The CDR3 DNA reads as TGTGCCAGCAGCCCATACAGGGAAACCTATGGCTACACCTTC. It encodes CASSPYRETYGYTF. V gene TRBV9 combines with J gene TRBJ1-2, with D possibly matching TRBD1 (6 bases). This CDR3 region has 14 residues. Trimming pared 4 bases from V and 4 bases from J, leaving 14 bases between. In germline, CDR1 is SGDLS, CDR2 YYNGEE.

The chain is built from TRBV7-9 and TRBJ2-2; TRBD1 matches 10 bases. The CDR3 has 17 residues. Germline CDR1 SEHNR, CDR2 FQNEAQ (reference sequence). V lost 1 base and J lost 4; bases outside the gene matches: 6. The DNA for the CDR3 is TGTGCCAGCAGCTTAGGTCTGGGACAGGGGAGCACCGGGGAGCTGTTTTTT. It codes for CASSLGLGQGSTGELFF.

CDR3 sequence reads: CASSDPGQGKPQHF. As DNA, the CDR3 is TGTGCCAGCAGTGACCCGGGACAGGGCAAGCCCCAGCATTTT. V is TRBV2 and J is TRBJ1-5, with TRBD1 matching 9 bases. The germline V gene encodes CDR1 SNHLY and CDR2 FYNNEI. CDR3 length equals 14 residues. The ends lost 3 bases at V and 8 bases at J; junction bases unmatched: 5.

V and J are TRBV21-1 and TRBJ2-3; the D segment call TRBD2 is taken from the table without a DNA check. TRBV21-1 is described as a pseudogene. This CDR3 is built from 14 residues. The CDR3 here is CASSKNRSPDTQYF. The CDR3 bases are TGTGCCAGCAGCAAAAATCGTTCTCCCGATACGCAGTATTTT.

The V and J genes are TRBV19 and TRBJ2-5, with 9 bases that match TRBD1. CDR3 length equals 15 residues. Germline V CDR1 and CDR2: LNHDA, SQIVND (reference sequence). The J segment lost 4 bases and the V segment lost 9 bases, leaving 12 bases of the junction unmatched. The CDR3: CASQTGQGLLETQYF. DNA of the CDR3: TGTGCCAGCCAAACGGGACAGGGCTTGTTAGAGACCCAGTACTTC.

The chain recombines TRBV5-1 with TRBJ2-5, with TRBD2 as a possible D gene (5 bases). Deletions cut 2 bases from V and 4 bases from J, with 12 bases between. The V gene's germline CDR1 is SGHRS and CDR2 YFSETQ. The CDR3 loop spans 14 amino acids. CDR3 in DNA: TGCGCCAGCAGCTTTGGTCTAGCCGGAGAGACCCAGTACTTC. Protein sequence: CASSFGLAGETQYF.

The CDR3 reads CASSYGAGGARDTQYF. The CDR3 DNA reads as TGTGCCAGCAGTTATGGAGCGGGGGGAGCTAGAGATACGCAGTATTTT. The rearrangement joins TRBV6-5 to TRBJ2-3; 9 nucleotides align to TRBD2. The germline gives CDR1 MNHEY, CDR2 SVGAGI. The V gene end was trimmed by 3 bases and the J gene end by 5 bases; junction bases not matched to a gene: 9. This CDR3 spans 16 amino acids.

V gene TRBV4-2 combines with J gene TRBJ1-5; 7 bases are shared with TRBD1. V gave up 0 bases and J gave up 4 bases; unmatched junction bases: 3. The CDR3 covers 15 residues. CDR1 and CDR2 (germline): LGHNA, YNFKEQ. The CDR3 is CASSQDGDRNQPQHF. The CDR3, as DNA: TGTGCCAGCAGCCAAGACGGGGACAGAAATCAGCCCCAGCATTTT.

This sequence joins TRBV14 and TRBJ2-5; 10 bases are a match to TRBD2. V dropped 0 bases and J dropped 3; count of bases not matched to a gene: 10. This CDR3 has 18 residues. From germline, CDR1 is SGHDN and CDR2 FVKESK. The DNA of the CDR3 is TGTGCCAGCAGCCAAGAAATTAGCGGGGGGACCTTAAAAGAGACCCAGTACTTC. Its translation: CASSQEISGGTLKETQYF. Full variable domain (remainder filled in from reference TRBV14 and TRBJ2-5): EAGVTQFPSHSVIEKGQTVTLRCDPISGHDNLYWYRRVMGKEIKFLLHFVKESKQDESGMPNNRFLAERTGGTYSTLKVQPAELEDSGVYFCASSQEISGGTLKETQYFGPGTRLLVL.

This rearrangement joins TRBV18 to TRBJ1-1, with D tentatively TRBD1 (5 bases). The V gene's germline CDR1 is KGHSH and CDR2 LQKENI. V lost 8 bases and J lost 3, with 10 bases in between. The CDR3 extends over 12 amino acids. The DNA of the CDR3 is TGTGCCAGCAATGGGGGGGACACTGAAGCTTTCTTT. As protein: CASNGGDTEAFF.